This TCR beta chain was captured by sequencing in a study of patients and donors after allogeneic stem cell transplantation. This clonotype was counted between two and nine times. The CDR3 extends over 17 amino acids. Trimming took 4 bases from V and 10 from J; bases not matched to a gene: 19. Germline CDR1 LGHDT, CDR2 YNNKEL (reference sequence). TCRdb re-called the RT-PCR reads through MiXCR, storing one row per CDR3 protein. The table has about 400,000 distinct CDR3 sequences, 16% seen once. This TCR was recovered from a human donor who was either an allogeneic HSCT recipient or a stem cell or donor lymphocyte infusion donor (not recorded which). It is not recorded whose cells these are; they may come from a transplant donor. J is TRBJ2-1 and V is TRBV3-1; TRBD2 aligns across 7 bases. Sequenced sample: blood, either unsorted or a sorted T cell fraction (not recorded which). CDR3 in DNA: TGTGCCAGCAGCCTATTTAGCGGCCGGGGCGGGGGAAACGAGCAGTTCTTC. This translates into CASSLFSGRGGGNEQFF.